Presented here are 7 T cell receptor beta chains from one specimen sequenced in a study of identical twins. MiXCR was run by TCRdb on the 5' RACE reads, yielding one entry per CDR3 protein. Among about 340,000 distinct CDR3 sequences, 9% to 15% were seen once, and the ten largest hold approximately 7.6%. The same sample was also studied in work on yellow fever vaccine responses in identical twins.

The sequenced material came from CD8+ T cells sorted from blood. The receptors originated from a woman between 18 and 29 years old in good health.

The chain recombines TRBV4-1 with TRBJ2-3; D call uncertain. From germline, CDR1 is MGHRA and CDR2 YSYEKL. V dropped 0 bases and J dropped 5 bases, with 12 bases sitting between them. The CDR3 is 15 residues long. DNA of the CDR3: TGCGCCAGCAGCCAAGATACCCCATGGGTAGATACGCAGTATTTT. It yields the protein CASSQDTPWVDTQYF.

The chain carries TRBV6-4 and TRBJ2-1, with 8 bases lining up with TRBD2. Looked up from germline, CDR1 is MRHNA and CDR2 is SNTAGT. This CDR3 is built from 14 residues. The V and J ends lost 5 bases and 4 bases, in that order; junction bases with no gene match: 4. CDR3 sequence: CASSTSGGYNEQFF. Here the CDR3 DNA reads TGTGCCAGCAGTACCAGCGGGGGATACAATGAGCAGTTCTTC.

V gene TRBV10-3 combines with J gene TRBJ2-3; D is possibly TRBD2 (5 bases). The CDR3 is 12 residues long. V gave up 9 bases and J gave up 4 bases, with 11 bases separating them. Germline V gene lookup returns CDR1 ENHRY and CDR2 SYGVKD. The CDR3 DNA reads TGTGCCATGGCAGGAGGAGCAGATACGCAGTATTTT. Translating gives CAMAGGADTQYF.

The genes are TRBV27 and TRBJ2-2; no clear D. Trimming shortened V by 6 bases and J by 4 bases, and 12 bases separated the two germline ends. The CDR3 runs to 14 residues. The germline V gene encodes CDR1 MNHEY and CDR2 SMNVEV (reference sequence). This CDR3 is CASSQGAFTGELFF. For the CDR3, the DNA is TGTGCCAGCAGCCAAGGAGCTTTCACCGGGGAGCTGTTTTTT.

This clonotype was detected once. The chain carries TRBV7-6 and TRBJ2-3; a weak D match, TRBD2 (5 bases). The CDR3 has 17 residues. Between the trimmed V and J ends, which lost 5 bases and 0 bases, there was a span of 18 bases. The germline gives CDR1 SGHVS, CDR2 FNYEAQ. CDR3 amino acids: CASSLLGSGPSTDTQYF. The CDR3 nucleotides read TGTGCCAGCAGCCTGCTGGGGAGCGGTCCTAGCACAGATACGCAGTATTTT.

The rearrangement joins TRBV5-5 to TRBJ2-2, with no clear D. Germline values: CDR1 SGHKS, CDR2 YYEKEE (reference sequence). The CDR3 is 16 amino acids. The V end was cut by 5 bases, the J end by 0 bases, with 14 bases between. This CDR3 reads CASRPTSDANTGELFF. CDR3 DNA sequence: TGTGCCAGCAGACCTACTTCTGACGCGAACACCGGGGAGCTGTTTTTT.

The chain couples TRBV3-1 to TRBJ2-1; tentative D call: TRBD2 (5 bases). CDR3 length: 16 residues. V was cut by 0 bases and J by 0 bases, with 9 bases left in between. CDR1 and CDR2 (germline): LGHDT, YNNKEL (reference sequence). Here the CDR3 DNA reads TGTGCCAGCAGCCAAGATGTCCGGGACTCCTACAATGAGCAGTTCTTC. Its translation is CASSQDVRDSYNEQFF.